This T cell receptor (beta chain) was captured by sequencing in a study of T cell responses to AZD1222 COVID-19 vaccine. Study results and limitations: The sample set comprised mostly white British donors with more females, and clonal diversity was possibly underestimated.

Comments on this clone: Its antigen remains unidentified.

Only in-frame clones appear in the TCRdb table, and some are missing; sequencing was by immunoSEQ multiplex PCR. The sample shows some 60,000 clones, about 83% of them seen only once. V was trimmed by 3 bases and J by 1 base, leaving 3 bases between them. This CDR3 is 12 amino acids long. Germline V gene lookup returns CDR1 LGHDT and CDR2 YNNKEL (reference sequence). The sequencing used peripheral blood, collected 28 days after the second AZD1222 dose. This clonotype was sampled from an adult who received the AZD1222 COVID-19 vaccine. V gene TRBV3-1 (or the pseudogene TRBV3-2) combines with J gene TRBJ2-5; D unresolved. CDR3 nucleotides: TGTGCCAGCAGCCAGATCCAAGAGACCCAGTACTTC. Translation gives CASSQIQETQYF.